This entry lists 2 T cell receptor beta chains sequenced from one sample in a study of PD-1 blockade in classical Hodgkin lymphoma. Some clones are missing from TCRdb's copy, which holds only in-frame ones; the method was immunoSEQ multiplex PCR. The sample lists about 110,000 clones, around nine tenths seen once, with under 20% in the top ten. Time point here: cycle 4 day 1 (C4D1), after more than five weeks of nivolumab. Each patient relapsed following autologous stem cell transplantation, and prior brentuximab vedotin exposure differed. The sequenced sample was peripheral blood mononuclear cells (PBMCs), obtained before the fourth cycle of nivolumab. Receptors originate from a human donor with classical Hodgkin lymphoma.

A word on this clone: The sample contains more than one DNA sequence encoding this CDR3. The chain combines TRBV19 with TRBJ1-1; weak D call: TRBD1 (6 bases). Trimming pared 3 bases from V and 0 bases from J, leaving 8 bases between. CDR3 size: 14 residues. The V gene's germline CDR1 is LNHDA and CDR2 SQIVND (reference sequence). CDR3 sequence: CASSIGTLNTEAFF. The CDR3 region has the DNA TGTGCCAGTAGTATCGGGACATTGAACACTGAAGCTTTCTTT.

There are a few counts of this clone. The chain has TRBV4-1 and TRBJ1-1; unclear D gene. Trimming pared 3 bases from V and 3 bases from J, leaving 14 bases between. From germline, CDR1 is MGHRA and CDR2 YSYEKL. This CDR3 is built from 15 residues. This chain's CDR3 is CASSHHRGGDTEAFF. DNA for the CDR3: TGCGCCAGCAGCCACCATAGAGGTGGGGACACTGAAGCTTTCTTT.